This passage covers 10 T cell receptor beta chains from one sample sequenced in a study of blood T cell repertoires in COVID-19. Sequencing used immunoSEQ multiplex PCR; TCRdb keeps in-frame clones, though not all of them. The sample records about 75,000 clones, about 88% being singletons. Material: peripheral blood. These receptors were collected from a man older than 75 with COVID-19, enrolled during active disease.

This clone was seen a few times. The CDR3, as DNA: TGTGCCAGCAGTGAGGGGGTTGGGGAAAAACTGTTTTTT. Translating gives CASSEGVGEKLFF. The rearrangement uses TRBV12-3 or TRBV12-4 and TRBJ1-4, with D possibly matching TRBD1 (6 bases). The V and J ends lost 5 bases and 8 bases respectively, with 12 bases between them. This CDR3 region has 13 residues.

V and J are TRBV6-1 and TRBJ1-5, with D maybe TRBD1 (5 bases). In germline, CDR1 is MNHNS, CDR2 SASEGT. The ends were cut back, 4 bases at V and 4 bases at J, with 17 bases in the middle. CDR3 length equals 16 residues. The CDR3 sequence: CASSARVGEPNQPQHF. CDR3 nucleotide sequence: TGTGCCAGCAGTGCCCGGGTAGGGGAACCTAATCAGCCCCAGCATTTT.

The chain is built from TRBV7-8 and TRBJ1-1; D unclear. This CDR3 is built from 14 residues. V was pared by 1 base and J by 1 base, with 7 bases between. Germline-derived CDR1 and CDR2 are SGHVS and FQNEAQ. This chain's CDR3 is CASSLGPGNTEAFF. CDR3 coding DNA: TGTGCCAGCAGCTTAGGTCCAGGGAACACTGAAGCTTTCTTT.

The chain has TRBV4-2 and TRBJ1-1; D is perhaps TRBD1 (6 bases). Germline V gene sequence: CDR1 LGHNA, CDR2 YNFKEQ. The V gene lost 4 bases and the J gene lost 2 bases, with 17 bases spanning the gap. The CDR3 spans 16 residues. CDR3 sequence reads: CASSPPGFGGNTEAFF. DNA for the CDR3: TGTGCCAGCAGCCCCCCCGGGTTTGGGGGCAACACTGAAGCTTTCTTT.

V gene TRBV29-1 combines with J gene TRBJ2-7; D may be TRBD2 (6 bases). CDR1 SQVTM and CDR2 ANQGSEA come from the germline V gene. Between the trimmed V and J ends, which lost 4 bases and 4 bases, there was a span of 8 bases. CDR3 length: 11 amino acids. The CDR3, as DNA: TGCAGCGTTGGGGGGGTATACGAGCAGTACTTC. It codes for CSVGGVYEQYF.

The V call is TRBV7-9, the J call TRBJ1-1; no definite D call. The CDR3 contains 14 residues. Trimming left V 5 bases short and J 0 bases short, with 10 bases between. In germline, CDR1 is SEHNR, CDR2 FQNEAQ (reference sequence). As DNA, the CDR3 is TGTGCCAGCAGCCCCGGCGGTCTGAACACTGAAGCTTTCTTT. It codes for CASSPGGLNTEAFF.

The gene calls are TRBV5-4 and TRBJ2-6, with 8 bases matching TRBD1. J was trimmed by 2 bases and V by 4 bases; bases with no gene match: 8. The CDR3 is made up of 17 amino acids. In germline, CDR1 is SGHNT, CDR2 YYREEE (reference sequence). CDR3 region: CASSRWGQAPGANVLTF. The CDR3 DNA follows: TGTGCCAGCAGCCGATGGGGACAGGCCCCTGGGGCCAACGTCCTGACTTTC.

CDR3 residues: CASNLGGPGTEAFF. Here the CDR3 DNA reads TGTGCCAGTAATTTGGGAGGGCCTGGCACTGAAGCTTTCTTT. The J gene is TRBJ1-1, the V gene TRBV19, with D unclear. Germline CDR1 LNHDA, CDR2 SQIVND (reference sequence). The V gene lost 7 bases and the J gene lost 4 bases, with 16 bases spanning the gap. This CDR3 is built from 14 residues.

The rearrangement uses TRBV18 and TRBJ1-4; D gene unclear. V lost 3 bases and J lost 8, with 13 bases in between. In germline, CDR1 is KGHSH, CDR2 LQKENI. The CDR3 consists of 14 residues. For the CDR3, the DNA is TGTGCCAGCTCACCCGGTCTAGGAGGAGAAAAACTGTTTTTT. Amino acids: CASSPGLGGEKLFF.

The CDR3 protein is CASSESGTANSPLHF. As DNA, the CDR3 is TGTGCCAGCAGTGAGTCCGGGACAGCGAATTCACCCCTCCACTTT. The chain has TRBV6-1 and TRBJ1-6, with 7 bases fitting TRBD1. This CDR3 has 15 residues. V lost 3 bases to trimming and J lost 7 bases; unmatched junction nucleotides: 6. Germline-derived CDR1 and CDR2 are MNHNS and SASEGT.